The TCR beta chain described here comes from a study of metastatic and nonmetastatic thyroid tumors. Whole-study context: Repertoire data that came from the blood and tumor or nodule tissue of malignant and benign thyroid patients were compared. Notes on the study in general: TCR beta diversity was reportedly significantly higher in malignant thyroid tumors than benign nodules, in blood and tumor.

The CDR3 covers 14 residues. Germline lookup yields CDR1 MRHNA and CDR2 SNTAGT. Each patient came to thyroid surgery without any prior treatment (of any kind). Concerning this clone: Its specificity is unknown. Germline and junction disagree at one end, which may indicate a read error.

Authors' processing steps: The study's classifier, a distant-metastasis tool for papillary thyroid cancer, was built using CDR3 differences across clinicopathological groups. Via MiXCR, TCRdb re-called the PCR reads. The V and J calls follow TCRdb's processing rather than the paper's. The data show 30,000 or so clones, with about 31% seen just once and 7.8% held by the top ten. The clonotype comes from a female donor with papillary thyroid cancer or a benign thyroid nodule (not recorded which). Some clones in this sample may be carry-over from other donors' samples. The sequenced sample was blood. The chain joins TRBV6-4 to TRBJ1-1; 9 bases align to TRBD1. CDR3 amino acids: CDSRQGDTRGEAFF. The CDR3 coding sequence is TGTGACAGCAGACAGGGGGACACTCGTGGTGAAGCTTTCTTT.